This TCR beta chain was obtained from a study of post-analysis software for immune sequencing data. About the research overall: The disease courses covered relapsing-remitting, secondary progressive and progressive-relapsing multiple sclerosis. Study findings and constraints: Comparison of patients with controls showed about 5 TRBV segments more frequent in patients, TRBV5-6, TRBV5-1 and TRBV20-1 among them. Normalized Chao1 diversity in multiple sclerosis patients fell significantly below that of controls. Batch-matched samples strongly co-clustered by F measure.

Sequencing libraries made from TCR beta cDNA carried unique molecular identifiers. Roughly 0.5 million cDNA molecules were obtained from 1 to 10 million T cells. TCRdb re-derived calls from the PCR reads in MiXCR, one entry per CDR3 protein. The sample consists of roughly 800,000 distinct CDR3 sequences, approximately 57% of them appearing once. In the case of this clonotype: The target antigen is unknown.

Germline assignment: CDR1 SGHDN and CDR2 FVKESK. There are 14 residues in the CDR3. J was trimmed by 3 bases and V by 4 bases; bases with no gene match: 4. The TCR originated in a girl between 10 and 17 years old with multiple sclerosis. The specimen was blood. The rearrangement uses TRBV14 and TRBJ2-3, with 7 bases matching TRBD2. The DNA for the CDR3 is TGTGCCAGCAGCCCCAAGCGGGGTACAGATACGCAGTATTTT. Residues: CASSPKRGTDTQYF.